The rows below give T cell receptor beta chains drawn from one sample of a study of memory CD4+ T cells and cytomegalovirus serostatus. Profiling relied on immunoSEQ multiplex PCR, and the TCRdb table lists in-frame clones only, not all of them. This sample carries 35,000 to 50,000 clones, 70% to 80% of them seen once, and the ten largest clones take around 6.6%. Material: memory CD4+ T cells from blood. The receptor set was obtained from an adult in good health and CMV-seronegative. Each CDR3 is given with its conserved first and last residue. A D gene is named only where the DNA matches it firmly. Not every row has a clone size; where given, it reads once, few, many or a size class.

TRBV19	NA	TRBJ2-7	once	CASSLTGYEQYF	TGTGCCAGTAGTCTCACAGGCTACGAGCAGTACTTC
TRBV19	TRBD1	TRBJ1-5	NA	CASSKRTGGDQPQHF	TGTGCCAGTAGTAAAAGGACAGGGGGCGATCAGCCCCAGCATTTT
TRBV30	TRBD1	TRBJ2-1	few	CAWSSRWDSRYNEQFF	TGTGCCTGGAGTAGTCGTTGGGACAGTCGGTACAATGAGCAGTTCTTC
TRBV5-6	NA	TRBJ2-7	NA	CASSHGDSGSEQYF	TGTGCCAGCAGCCATGGGGACAGCGGGAGCGAGCAGTACTTC
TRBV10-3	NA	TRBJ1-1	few	CAISESGEAFF	TGTGCCATCAGTGAGTCGGGGGAAGCTTTCTTT
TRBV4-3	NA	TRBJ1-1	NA	CASSQQGLNTEAFF	TGCGCCAGCAGCCAACAGGGGCTGAACACTGAAGCTTTCTTT
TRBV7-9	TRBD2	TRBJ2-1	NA	CASSLAPSSGGADEQFF	TGTGCCAGCAGCTTAGCCCCCTCTAGCGGGGGGGCGGATGAGCAGTTCTTC
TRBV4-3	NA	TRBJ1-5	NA	CASSGGSNQPQHF	TGCGCCAGCAGCGGAGGAAGCAATCAGCCCCAGCATTTT
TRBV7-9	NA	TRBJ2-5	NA	CASSFGQGETQYF	TGTGCCAGCAGCTTCGGCCAGGGGGAGACCCAGTACTTC
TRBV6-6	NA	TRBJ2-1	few	CASSYSTGLFHEQFF	TGTGCCAGCAGTTACTCGACGGGACTGTTCCATGAGCAGTTCTTC
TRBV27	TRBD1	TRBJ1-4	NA	CASSLSSGQGTTNEKLFF	TGTGCCAGCAGTTTATCGTCGGGACAGGGGACGACTAATGAAAAACTGTTTTTT
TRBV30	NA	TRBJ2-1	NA	CAWSTRRDGEQFF	TGTGCCTGGTCCACCCGGCGGGATGGTGAGCAGTTCTTC
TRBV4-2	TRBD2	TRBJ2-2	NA	CASSQDRPGTRVYTGELFF	TGTGCCAGCAGCCAAGATCGGCCCGGGACTAGGGTGTACACCGGGGAGCTGTTTTTT
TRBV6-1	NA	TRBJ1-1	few	CASSASKQIFSNTEAFF	TGTGCCAGCAGTGCCTCTAAACAGATTTTCTCGAACACTGAAGCTTTCTTT
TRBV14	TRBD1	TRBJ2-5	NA	CASSQDRGQVYETQYF	TGTGCCAGCAGCCAAGATAGGGGGCAGGTTTACGAGACCCAGTACTTC